This T cell receptor (beta chain) is from a study of cytomegalovirus exposure and HLA in healthy donors. 60 Vbeta and 13 Jbeta primers were used in PCR. Clones were read by immunoSEQ multiplex PCR, and TCRdb kept only the in-frame ones, dropping some. The sample has some 90,000 clones, nearly 70% seen once; the top ten hold about 2.9%. CDR3 length: 15 residues. Trimming at V came to 4 bases and at J to 8 bases, leaving 9 bases not matched to a gene. From germline, CDR1 is KGHSH and CDR2 LQKENI. General study results and limits: The productive fraction for most TCR beta V segments was about 90% or about 30% in an earlier analysis.

Points on this clone: Its specificity is not known.

Sequenced input: PBMCs. V gene TRBV18 combines with J gene TRBJ2-1; 9 positions agree with TRBD2. The receptor was isolated from a man aged 50-59 years in good health and CMV-seronegative. CDR3 sequence reads: CASSLPGLADHEQFF. The CDR3 bases are TGTGCCAGCTCACTACCGGGACTAGCAGACCATGAGCAGTTCTTC.